Below are 27 T cell receptor beta chains sequenced from a single sample in a study of shared T cell receptors in the human thymus. Clones were read by immunoSEQ multiplex PCR, and TCRdb kept only the in-frame ones, dropping some. Here the sample spans about 660,000 clones, 80% to 90% being singletons. These data also featured in a second study, about human thymus T cells.

Sequenced input: thymocytes. The receptors shown here come from a boy under three years old with a congenital heart defect.

V gene TRBV6-6 combines with J gene TRBJ2-7; 9 nucleotides agree with TRBD1. The CDR3 runs 14 residues. V lost 5 bases, J lost 6 bases, and 8 bases stayed unmatched. CDR1 MNHNY and CDR2 SVGAGI come from the germline V gene (reference sequence). CDR3 in DNA: TGTGCCAGCAGTGTTCACAGGGGGCTTAGCGAGCAGTACTTC. Protein product: CASSVHRGLSEQYF.

The genes are TRBV23-1 and TRBJ2-7; 7 nucleotides agree with TRBD1. TRBV23-1 is an ORF, and what it does is uncertain. The CDR3 is 15 residues long. Trimming at V came to 2 bases and at J to 0 bases, leaving 4 bases not matched to a gene. The CDR3 loop is CASSQIDRDSYEQYF. The CDR3, as DNA: TGCGCCAGCAGTCAAATCGACAGGGACTCCTACGAGCAGTACTTC.

The chain combines TRBV29-1 with TRBJ2-7; TRBD2 matches 10 bases. Germline trimming cut 7 bases from V and 2 bases from J; bases unmatched to any gene: 8. The CDR3 length is 14 residues. Germline CDR1 is SQVTM and CDR2 is ANQGSEA. The CDR3 DNA reads as TGCAGCGCTAAAACTAGCGGGACCGCCTACGAGCAGTACTTC. It specifies CSAKTSGTAYEQYF.

The gene calls are TRBV19 and TRBJ1-1; 9 positions agree with TRBD1. Trimming cost V 1 base and J 5 bases; bases outside gene matches: 8. This CDR3 has 16 residues. Looked up from germline, CDR1 is LNHDA and CDR2 is SQIVND (reference sequence). CDR3 bases: TGTGCCAGTAGTATAGGAACTGCCGGGACAGGGACTGAAGCTTTCTTT. Amino acids: CASSIGTAGTGTEAFF.

The chain is built from TRBV19 and TRBJ1-5; D is perhaps TRBD1 (5 bases). Trimming shortened V by 3 bases and J by 5 bases, and 23 bases separated the two germline ends. The CDR3 has 18 residues. CDR1 LNHDA and CDR2 SQIVND come from the germline V gene (reference sequence). The CDR3 DNA follows: TGTGCCAGTAGTATTCCGTGGCAGGGCGGCTCCAACGATCAGCCCCAGCATTTT. Protein sequence: CASSIPWQGGSNDQPQHF.

The rearrangement links TRBV30 to TRBJ2-7; D is unclear. The germline V gene encodes CDR1 GTSNPN and CDR2 SVGIG (reference sequence). This CDR3 comprises 19 residues. The V end was cut by 1 base, the J end by 3 bases, with 28 bases between. CDR3 nucleotide sequence: TGTGCCTGGAGTGCCATACTCCATCTAAAGCGAGAGCCCCTCTACGAGCAGTACTTC. Protein sequence: CAWSAILHLKREPLYEQYF.

The genes are TRBV30 and TRBJ2-7; tentative D call: TRBD2 (5 bases). Germline V gives CDR1 GTSNPN, CDR2 SVGIG (reference sequence). The V end was cut by 3 bases, the J end by 5 bases, with 11 bases between. This CDR3 contains 12 residues. CDR3 DNA: TGTGCCTGGAGGTCCCAGAGGGACGAGCAGTACTTC. This gives the protein CAWRSQRDEQYF.

The V and J genes are TRBV7-6 and TRBJ2-1; the match to TRBD2 covers 8 bases. Trimming removed 5 bases from V and 0 bases from J; junction bases left unmatched: 6. The germline gives CDR1 SGHVS, CDR2 FNYEAQ. This CDR3 spans 16 amino acids. The CDR3 DNA is TGTGCCAGCAGCCATAAACTAGCGGCCTCCTACAATGAGCAGTTCTTC. Translation: CASSHKLAASYNEQFF. The complete variable domain, with remaining parts taken from reference TRBV7-6 and TRBJ2-1, reads GAGVSQSPRYKVTKRGQDVALRCDPISGHVSLYWYRQALGQGPEFLTYFNYEAQQDKSGLPNDRFSAERPEGSISTLTIQRTEQRDSAMYRCASSHKLAASYNEQFFGPGTRLTVL.

This clone appeared once. The V gene is TRBV2, the J gene TRBJ1-2; the D gene is possibly TRBD1 (5 bases). The V end was cut by 5 bases, the J end by 3 bases, with 16 bases between. Germline V CDR1 and CDR2: SNHLY, FYNNEI. The CDR3 is made up of 15 amino acids. In DNA, the CDR3 is TGTGCCAGCAGTAGGGGAGGAGCGAAATACTATGGCTACACCTTC. Translating gives CASSRGGAKYYGYTF.

This chain uses TRBV4-1 with TRBJ2-5; the match to TRBD2 covers 8 bases. The V gene's germline CDR1 is MGHRA and CDR2 YSYEKL. This CDR3 region has 17 residues. The junction had 9 bases not matched to a gene; V was cut back by 0 bases and J by 3 bases. The CDR3 loop is CASSQDSIIAGKETQYF. The CDR3 nucleotides read TGCGCCAGCAGCCAAGACTCAATAATAGCGGGGAAAGAGACCCAGTACTTC.

The rearrangement links TRBV28 to TRBJ1-5; 9 bases fit TRBD1. The CDR3 length is 14 residues. Losses at the gene ends were 3 bases for V and 8 bases for J; bases not matched to a gene: 5. Germline V gene data show CDR1 as MDHEN and CDR2 as SYDVKM. The chain's CDR3 is CASSFFGTGKPQHF. The CDR3 nucleotides read TGTGCCAGCAGTTTTTTCGGGACAGGGAAGCCCCAGCATTTT.

The V and J genes are TRBV19 and TRBJ2-7; 8 nucleotides match TRBD1. The CDR3 is made up of 14 amino acids. The germline V gene encodes CDR1 LNHDA and CDR2 SQIVND (reference sequence). Germline trimming cut 5 bases from V and 3 bases from J; bases unmatched to any gene: 6. This CDR3 is CASSPTGVNYEQYF. CDR3 in DNA: TGTGCCAGTAGTCCGACAGGGGTTAACTACGAGCAGTACTTC.

This chain links TRBV28 with TRBJ1-2; 10 nucleotides align to TRBD1. This CDR3 comprises 15 residues. Germline V gene sequence: CDR1 MDHEN, CDR2 SYDVKM. The ends lost 5 bases at V and 8 bases at J; junction bases unmatched: 11. The DNA for the CDR3 is TGTGCCAGCAGTCCCAGACGGGACAGGGGATTCGGCTACACCTTC. It translates to CASSPRRDRGFGYTF.

The rearrangement uses TRBV9 and TRBJ1-2; tentatively, D is TRBD1 (6 bases). Germline values: CDR1 SGDLS, CDR2 YYNGEE. The CDR3 sequence is 18 residues long. The V end lost 3 bases, the J end lost 4 bases, and 25 bases lay between the germline ends. This CDR3 reads CASSAQPQTGTPTYGYTF. In DNA form, the CDR3 reads TGTGCCAGCAGCGCCCAACCCCAGACCGGGACACCCACCTATGGCTACACCTTC.

This clone was seen just once. This rearrangement joins TRBV5-1 to TRBJ1-5; D remains unclear. The CDR3 consists of 14 residues. V was shortened by 0 bases and J by 9 bases, with 13 bases between the two germline ends. Germline-derived CDR1 and CDR2 are SGHRS and YFSETQ. The CDR3 bases are TGCGCCAGCAGCTTGGGACTCGTAGTATGGCCCCAGCATTTT. This gives the protein CASSLGLVVWPQHF.

This rearrangement joins TRBV6-5 to TRBJ1-5, with TRBD1 matching 7 bases. V lost 2 bases, J lost 5 bases, and 9 bases stayed unmatched. CDR1 and CDR2 (germline): MNHEY, SVGAGI. CDR3 length equals 16 residues. CDR3 protein: CASSYPTGRVDQPQHF. The DNA for the CDR3 is TGTGCCAGCAGTTACCCGACAGGGAGAGTTGATCAGCCCCAGCATTTT.

The chain is built from TRBV28 and TRBJ1-6; weak D call: TRBD1 (6 bases). The germline gives CDR1 MDHEN, CDR2 SYDVKM. The CDR3 length is 15 residues. V shed 6 bases and J shed 6 bases, with 15 bases lying between them. The CDR3 DNA sequence: TGTGCCAGCAGCCCGGGACACAGAATTAATTCACCCCTCCACTTT. This sequence encodes CASSPGHRINSPLHF.

This clone showed up just once. The J gene is TRBJ1-2, the V gene TRBV14; D is unclear. The V end lost 0 bases, the J end lost 8 bases, and 7 bases lay between the germline ends. The germline gives CDR1 SGHDN, CDR2 FVKESK. The CDR3 sequence is 12 residues long. The CDR3 sequence is CASSQETLGYTF. The CDR3 DNA reads as TGTGCCAGCAGCCAAGAGACTTTAGGCTACACCTTC. Filled out from reference TRBV14 and TRBJ1-2, the complete variable domain reads EAGVTQFPSHSVIEKGQTVTLRCDPISGHDNLYWYRRVMGKEIKFLLHFVKESKQDESGMPNNRFLAERTGGTYSTLKVQPAELEDSGVYFCASSQETLGYTFGSGTRLTVV.

The CDR3 coding sequence is TGCAGCGGTCGACAGGGGGATGAGGTGGGCACAGATACGCAGTATTTT. Translated: CSGRQGDEVGTDTQYF. The genes are TRBV29-1 and TRBJ2-3; 9 positions agree with TRBD1. CDR1 is SQVTM and CDR2 is ANQGSEA in the germline V gene. The CDR3 has 16 amino acids. The trim removed 7 bases at V and 1 base at J, leaving 12 bases unmatched.

This chain's CDR3 is CASSPAGQPGAGELFF. CDR3 nucleotides: TGTGCCAGCAGCCCAGCGGGCCAACCTGGGGCCGGGGAGCTGTTTTTT. V usage is TRBV11-3 and J usage is TRBJ2-2, with D possibly matching TRBD2 (6 bases). CDR1 and CDR2 (germline): SGHNT, YENEEA. V was clipped by 5 bases and J by 6 bases, with 19 bases between them. The CDR3 loop spans 16 amino acids.

The V call is TRBV7-3, the J call TRBJ2-6; 8 bases align to TRBD1. Germline V CDR1 and CDR2: SGHTA, FQGTGA. V shed 2 bases and J 1 base; nucleotides not matched to a gene: 10. CDR3 size: 19 residues. The CDR3 sequence: CASSLGTGTGVSGANVLTF. CDR3 coding DNA: TGTGCCAGCAGCTTAGGGACCGGGACAGGTGTATCTGGGGCCAACGTCCTGACTTTC.

The chain has TRBV14 and TRBJ2-5; 11 bases are a match to TRBD2. The CDR3 runs to 15 residues. Per germline, CDR1 SGHDN and CDR2 FVKESK. V lost 1 base and J lost 5; bases outside the gene matches: 3. The CDR3: CASSQGLAGMETQYF. CDR3 in DNA: TGTGCCAGCAGCCAAGGACTAGCGGGGATGGAGACCCAGTACTTC.

The genes are TRBV4-2 and TRBJ1-4, with 7 positions matching TRBD1. Trimming removed 0 bases from V and 5 bases from J; junction bases left unmatched: 3. From germline, CDR1 is LGHNA and CDR2 YNFKEQ. The CDR3 has 15 amino acids. Here the CDR3 reads CASSQDKGQNEKLFF. For the CDR3, the DNA is TGTGCCAGCAGCCAAGATAAGGGACAGAATGAAAAACTGTTTTTT.

The CDR3 loop is CASSFPTGSYEQYF. The CDR3 nucleotides read TGCGCCAGTTCCTTTCCGACAGGCTCCTACGAGCAGTACTTC. This chain joins TRBV23-1 and TRBJ2-7; TRBD1 might be the D (6 bases). TRBV23-1 is sorted into the ORF group, with uncertain function. The CDR3 extends over 14 amino acids. V lost 9 bases and J lost 0, with 15 bases in between.

This chain joins TRBV7-2 and TRBJ2-2; 8 bases align to TRBD2. Germline loops: CDR1 SGHTA, CDR2 FQGNSA. V was clipped by 5 bases and J by 5 bases; unmatched bases: 13. CDR3 length: 17 residues. The CDR3 sequence is CASSLQVEREITGELFF. The CDR3 DNA reads as TGTGCCAGCAGCCTCCAGGTGGAGCGGGAGATAACCGGGGAGCTGTTTTTT. Looking up the rest from reference TRBV7-2 and TRBJ2-2 gives the full variable domain: GAGVSQSPSNKVTEKGKDVELRCDPISGHTALYWYRQSLGQGLEFLIYFQGNSAPDKSGLPSDRFSAERTGGSVSTLTIQRTQQEDSAVYLCASSLQVEREITGELFFGEGSRLTVL.

V and J are TRBV5-6 and TRBJ2-3; D is unclear. Looked up from germline, CDR1 is SGHDT and CDR2 is YYEEEE. There are 15 residues in the CDR3. The V gene lost 2 bases and the J gene lost 0 bases, with 10 bases spanning the gap. The CDR3 region has the DNA TGTGCCAGCAGCTTTGAGTTTACTAGCACAGATACGCAGTATTTT. Translated, it gives CASSFEFTSTDTQYF.

This chain connects TRBV30 to TRBJ2-7; TRBD2 matches 9 bases. The J segment lost 2 bases and the V segment lost 0 bases, leaving 5 bases of the junction unmatched. This CDR3 contains 15 residues. Germline assignment: CDR1 GTSNPN and CDR2 SVGIG (reference sequence). CDR3 DNA sequence: TGTGCCTGGAGTGTGGGGACTAGCCACCCCTACGAGCAGTACTTC. Protein product: CAWSVGTSHPYEQYF.